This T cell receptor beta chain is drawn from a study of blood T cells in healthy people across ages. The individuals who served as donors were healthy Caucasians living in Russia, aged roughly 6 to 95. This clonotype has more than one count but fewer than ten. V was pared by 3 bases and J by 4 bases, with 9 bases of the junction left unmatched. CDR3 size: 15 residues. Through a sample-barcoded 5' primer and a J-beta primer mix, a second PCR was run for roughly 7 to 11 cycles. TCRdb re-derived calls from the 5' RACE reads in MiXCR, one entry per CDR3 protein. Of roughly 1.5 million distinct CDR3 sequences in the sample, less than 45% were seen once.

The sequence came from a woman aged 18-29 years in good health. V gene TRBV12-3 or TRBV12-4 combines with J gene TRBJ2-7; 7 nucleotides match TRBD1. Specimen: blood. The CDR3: CASSFSTGSRYEQYF. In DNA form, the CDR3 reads TGTGCCAGCAGTTTTTCGACAGGGTCTAGGTACGAGCAGTACTTC.